The 22 T cell receptor beta chains below all came from one sample that was sequenced in a study of blood T cell repertoires in COVID-19. Using immunoSEQ multiplex PCR, the repertoire was profiled, and TCRdb retains in-frame clones only, with some absent. The table lists 150,000 to 190,000 clones, around 80% of them singletons. Sequencing was carried out using PBMCs or T cells enriched from blood (not recorded which). All receptors come from a man in his fifties who had recovered from COVID-19.

The DNA for the CDR3 is TGTGCCATCAGTGGGAGTGACTTGGAATCCTACAATGAGCAGTTCTTC. It codes for CAISGSDLESYNEQFF. V gene TRBV10-3 combines with J gene TRBJ2-1; D is undetermined. V was cut by 4 bases and J by 1 base, with 14 bases left in between. CDR1 and CDR2 (germline): ENHRY, SYGVKD. The length of the CDR3 is 16 residues.

This clone was seen a single time. This chain links TRBV7-9 with TRBJ2-7; TRBD1 matches 7 bases. V lost 10 bases and J lost 4; bases outside the gene matches: 13. Germline V gene sequence: CDR1 SEHNR, CDR2 FQNEAQ (reference sequence). The CDR3 is 14 residues long. The CDR3 DNA reads TGTGCCACCGAACGACAGGGCGAGGGGTACGAGCAGTACTTC. This translates into CATERQGEGYEQYF.

The chain employs TRBV12-3 or TRBV12-4 and TRBJ1-2; no definite D call. V was pared by 4 bases and J by 4 bases, with 7 bases between. The CDR3 sequence is 12 residues long. The CDR3 loop reads CASSWAGYGYTF. The CDR3 DNA is TGTGCCAGCAGTTGGGCGGGCTATGGCTACACCTTC.

CDR3 sequence reads: CASGLRTGGENYEQYF. CDR3 coding DNA: TGTGCTAGTGGTTTGAGGACAGGGGGCGAGAACTACGAGCAGTACTTC. The chain has TRBV12-5 and TRBJ2-7, with 11 bases fitting TRBD1. In germline, CDR1 is LGHNT, CDR2 FRNRAP. The V gene end was trimmed by 2 bases and the J gene end by 3 bases; junction bases not matched to a gene: 6. The CDR3 contains 16 residues.

In DNA, the CDR3 is TGTGCCAGCAAGGGGCAGGGTAATCAGCCCCAGCATTTT. This codes for CASKGQGNQPQHF. The rearrangement uses TRBV12-3 or TRBV12-4 and TRBJ1-5; D may be TRBD1 (5 bases). V lost 7 bases and J 4 bases, leaving 11 bases between the germline ends. This CDR3 comprises 13 residues.

The CDR3 DNA is TGTGCCAGCAGCCTAACCACAACAGGGGAAGCTTTCTTT. Translation gives CASSLTTTGEAFF. The chain employs TRBV7-6 and TRBJ1-1; perhaps TRBD1 as D (6 bases). The CDR3 totals 13 residues. The V and J ends lost 5 bases and 8 bases respectively, with 15 bases between them. Germline CDR1 reads SGHVS; CDR2 reads FNYEAQ.

The rearrangement uses TRBV11-2 and TRBJ2-7; 8 nucleotides line up with TRBD1. The V gene end was trimmed by 5 bases and the J gene end by 2 bases; junction bases not matched to a gene: 5. This CDR3 is 14 amino acids long. Germline assignment: CDR1 SGHAT and CDR2 FQNNGV. This CDR3 is CASSTGTGTYEQYF. The CDR3 DNA reads as TGTGCCAGCAGCACCGGGACAGGTACCTACGAGCAGTACTTC.

This clone was detected only once. CDR3 protein: CASSPSSGGRSYEQYF. CDR3 DNA: TGTGCCAGCTCACCCTCCAGCGGGGGACGCTCCTACGAGCAGTACTTC. The chain recombines TRBV18 with TRBJ2-7, with 8 bases that match TRBD2. CDR3 size: 16 residues. J gave up 0 bases and V 3 bases, and 7 bases lay outside the gene matches. Germline V CDR1 and CDR2: KGHSH, LQKENI.

The rearrangement joins TRBV7-2 to TRBJ2-1; TRBD2 matches at 7 bases. The CDR3 spans 16 residues. Germline assignment: CDR1 SGHTA and CDR2 FQGNSA. Losses at the gene ends were 2 bases for V and 4 bases for J; bases not matched to a gene: 8. The CDR3 DNA is TGTGCCAGCAGCTTACGGCTAGCGGAAATATACAATGAGCAGTTCTTC. This sequence encodes CASSLRLAEIYNEQFF.

The V gene is TRBV15, the J gene TRBJ1-5; 7 bases agree with TRBD1. CDR1 LNHNV and CDR2 YYDKDF come from the germline V gene (reference sequence). This CDR3 spans 15 amino acids. The trim removed 4 bases at V and 5 bases at J, leaving 8 bases unmatched. The CDR3 coding sequence is TGTGCCACCAGCACGCCTCGACAGGGAGATCAGCCCCAGCATTTT. It translates to CATSTPRQGDQPQHF.

This clone was observed once. This chain connects TRBV9 to TRBJ1-6; D may be TRBD1 (5 bases). Germline V CDR1 and CDR2: SGDLS, YYNGEE. The V end was cut by 2 bases, the J end by 5 bases, with 11 bases between. This CDR3 is 15 amino acids long. CDR3 bases: TGTGCCAGCAGCGTGTCCGGGGGAAATAATTCACCCCTCCACTTT. Its protein product is CASSVSGGNNSPLHF.

The chain recombines TRBV3-1 (or the pseudogene TRBV3-2) with TRBJ1-6; D gene unclear. Trimming left V 0 bases short and J 6 bases short, with 9 bases between. The germline gives CDR1 LGHDT, CDR2 YNNKEL (reference sequence). This CDR3 has 15 amino acids. CDR3 coding DNA: TGTGCCAGCAGCCAAGAAGCTGTATTTAATTCACCCCTCCACTTT. Translating gives CASSQEAVFNSPLHF.

V and J are TRBV7-3 and TRBJ2-5, with 9 bases identical to TRBD1. The CDR3 sequence is 13 residues long. Per the germline V gene, CDR1 is SGHTA and CDR2 is FQGTGA. The J segment lost 7 bases and the V segment lost 5 bases, leaving 5 bases of the junction unmatched. This chain's CDR3 is CASSTGGSGTQYF. CDR3 nucleotides: TGTGCCAGCAGCACAGGGGGCTCGGGGACCCAGTACTTC.

This clone was picked up one time. The chain employs TRBV19 and TRBJ1-3; TRBD1 agrees at 7 bases. V lost 4 bases to trimming and J lost 2 bases; unmatched junction nucleotides: 5. Germline V gene lookup returns CDR1 LNHDA and CDR2 SQIVND (reference sequence). The CDR3 sequence is 15 residues long. The CDR3 protein is CASSTTGSTGNTIYF. As DNA, the CDR3 is TGTGCCAGTAGTACGACAGGGTCCACTGGAAACACCATATATTTT.

V usage is TRBV9 and J usage is TRBJ2-3; 10 bases fit TRBD2. J was trimmed by 4 bases and V by 0 bases; bases with no gene match: 8. This CDR3 is built from 17 residues. Germline CDR1 SGDLS, CDR2 YYNGEE. The DNA of the CDR3 is TGTGCCAGCAGCGTAGGGAACCTAGCGGGGGTGGCAGATACGCAGTATTTT. This gives the protein CASSVGNLAGVADTQYF. Based on the CDR3 plus reference TRBV9 and TRBJ2-3, the full variable domain is DSGVTQTPKHLITATGQRVTLRCSPRSGDLSVYWYQQSLDQGLQFLIQYYNGEERAKGNILERFSAQQFPDLHSELNLSSLELGDSALYFCASSVGNLAGVADTQYFGPGTRLTVL.

The rearrangement joins TRBV6-2 or TRBV6-3 to TRBJ1-5, with D perhaps TRBD1 (5 bases). V shed 2 bases and J shed 2 bases, with 10 bases lying between them. Per germline, CDR1 MNHEY and CDR2 SVGEGT. This CDR3 spans 15 amino acids. In nucleotides, the CDR3 is TGTGCCAGCAGTTACGGAGGGGCGGGCAATCAGCCCCAGCATTTT. This gives the protein CASSYGGAGNQPQHF.

The chain employs TRBV6-6 and TRBJ1-5; possible D gene TRBD1, 5 bases. CDR3 length equals 13 residues. The V and J ends lost 2 bases and 7 bases respectively, with 9 bases between them. Germline V lookup: CDR1 MNHNY, CDR2 SVGAGI (reference sequence). The CDR3 DNA reads as TGTGCCAGCAGTTACGGGGGAGGACAGCCCCAGCATTTT. Translated: CASSYGGGQPQHF.

The rearrangement joins TRBV6-5 to TRBJ2-7; TRBD1 is a possible D gene (5 bases). The CDR3 runs to 15 residues. Trimming removed 6 bases at V and 4 bases at J, with 19 bases between. Germline V gene sequence: CDR1 MNHEY, CDR2 SVGAGI. This chain's CDR3 is CASRMDTRPGYEQYF. CDR3 sequence (DNA): TGTGCCAGCAGGATGGACACCCGGCCAGGGTACGAGCAGTACTTC.

This chain uses TRBV18 with TRBJ1-2; 9 positions agree with TRBD1. CDR1 is KGHSH, CDR2 LQKENI, per germline. V was pared by 5 bases and J by 4 bases, with 14 bases of the junction left unmatched. There are 17 residues in the CDR3. The CDR3 DNA follows: TGTGCCAGCTCATACGAACAGGGGGCGCTTATGGTCTATGGCTACACCTTC. This translates into CASSYEQGALMVYGYTF.

V gene TRBV11-3 combines with J gene TRBJ2-1, with D possibly matching TRBD1 (6 bases). This CDR3 has 14 residues. Germline CDR1 and CDR2: SGHNT and YENEEA. Trimming removed 7 bases from V and 9 bases from J, with 19 bases in between. The CDR3 DNA reads TGTGCCAGCACCCGTCAGGGGACCGTGGGTGAGCAGTTCTTC. Translation gives CASTRQGTVGEQFF.

V and J are TRBV11-1 and TRBJ1-6; TRBD1 might be the D (5 bases). CDR3 length equals 15 residues. V shed 4 bases and J shed 4 bases, with 11 bases lying between them. Germline loops: CDR1 SGHAT, CDR2 FQDESV (reference sequence). The CDR3 reads CASSSGDRYNSPLHF. The CDR3 DNA is TGTGCCAGCAGCTCGGGAGACAGATATAATTCACCCCTCCACTTT.

V and J are TRBV18 and TRBJ1-1; TRBD1 might be the D (5 bases). The germline V and J ends were trimmed by 1 base and 0 bases, with 9 bases remaining between them. CDR1 is KGHSH and CDR2 is LQKENI in the germline V gene. The CDR3 covers 15 residues. DNA of the CDR3: TGTGCCAGCTCACCACTTCCGGACATGAACACTGAAGCTTTCTTT. It encodes CASSPLPDMNTEAFF.